Shown below are 23 T cell receptor beta chains from a single sample sequenced in a study of T cell responses to AZD1222 COVID-19 vaccine. Clones were sequenced by immunoSEQ multiplex PCR, and TCRdb holds only the in-frame ones, with some missing. The table lists about 210,000 clones, less than 95% of them singletons. The specimen was peripheral blood, collected 28 days after the second dose of the MenACWY control vaccine. These receptors originate from an adult who received the MenACWY meningococcal vaccine as a control.

The V call is TRBV5-4, the J call TRBJ2-7; TRBD2 might be the D (6 bases). The CDR3 is made up of 14 amino acids. In germline, CDR1 is SGHNT, CDR2 YYREEE (reference sequence). The germline V and J ends were trimmed by 5 bases and 3 bases, with 15 bases remaining between them. CDR3 sequence (DNA): TGTGCCAGCAGTCCCGGGACTGGGATCTACGAGCAGTACTTC. Translated, it gives CASSPGTGIYEQYF.

DNA for the CDR3: TGTGCCAGCAGCCCTCCGGGACAGTACACCGGGGAGCTGTTTTTT. Its protein is CASSPPGQYTGELFF. This chain joins TRBV14 and TRBJ2-2; 7 bases line up with TRBD1. There are 15 residues in the CDR3. Germline CDR1 reads SGHDN; CDR2 reads FVKESK. V was pared by 4 bases and J by 3 bases, with 5 bases of the junction left unmatched.

The CDR3 spells CAISAGLPMGELFF. In nucleotides, the CDR3 is TGTGCCATCAGTGCGGGACTGCCCATGGGGGAGCTGTTTTTT. V and J are TRBV10-3 and TRBJ2-2, with D possibly being TRBD2 (6 bases). Germline CDR1 is ENHRY and CDR2 is SYGVKD. The CDR3 is 14 residues long. The ends were cut back, 4 bases at V and 8 bases at J, with 14 bases in the middle.

The count of this clone is one. The gene calls are TRBV7-3 and TRBJ1-1; 11 bases are a match to TRBD1. Per the germline V gene, CDR1 is SGHTA and CDR2 is FQGTGA. The J segment lost 5 bases and the V segment lost 0 bases, leaving 8 bases of the junction unmatched. CDR3 length: 17 residues. The CDR3 reads CASSLTGVGTGGTEAFF. CDR3 coding DNA: TGTGCCAGCAGCTTAACGGGAGTAGGGACAGGGGGGACTGAAGCTTTCTTT.

This clone was seen only once. The chain has TRBV4-1 and TRBJ2-1; 9 bases line up with TRBD1. This CDR3 contains 15 residues. Germline lookup yields CDR1 MGHRA and CDR2 YSYEKL. Unmatched junction bases numbered 2, after V lost 1 base and J lost 4 bases. CDR3 region: CASSQGDRDYNEQFF. The CDR3 DNA is TGCGCCAGCAGCCAAGGGGACAGGGATTACAATGAGCAGTTCTTC.

This clone appeared a single time. The rearrangement joins TRBV2 to TRBJ2-1; 14 nucleotides match TRBD2. J gave up 9 bases and V 7 bases, and 5 bases lay outside the gene matches. Germline V lookup: CDR1 SNHLY, CDR2 FYNNEI. The CDR3 contains 14 residues. The CDR3 DNA sequence: TGTGCCAGCACTGCGGGACTAGCGGGAGCTGAGCAGTTCTTC. Translating gives CASTAGLAGAEQFF.

This chain joins TRBV6-5 and TRBJ1-1; 8 bases align to TRBD1. V lost 6 bases to trimming and J lost 6 bases; unmatched junction nucleotides: 9. The CDR3 length is 14 residues. In germline, CDR1 is MNHEY, CDR2 SVGAGI. CDR3 nucleotide sequence: TGTGCCAGCAGCTCGGGGACAGGCAAAGCTGAAGCTTTCTTT. As protein: CASSSGTGKAEAFF.

The rearrangement uses TRBV7-9 and TRBJ2-7; possible D gene TRBD1, 5 bases. Germline V gene data show CDR1 as SEHNR and CDR2 as FQNEAQ (reference sequence). The CDR3 totals 12 residues. The germline V and J ends were trimmed by 8 bases and 3 bases, with 11 bases remaining between them. CDR3 bases: TGTGCCAGCGGCCAGGGAAGCTACGAGCAGTACTTC. The encoded protein is CASGQGSYEQYF. Full variable domain (outside the CDR3, taken from reference TRBV7-9 and TRBJ2-7): DTGVSQNPRHKITKRGQNVTFRCDPISEHNRLYWYRQTLGQGPEFLTYFQNEAQLEKSRLLSDRFSAERPKGSFSTLEIQRTEQGDSAMYLCASGQGSYEQYFGPGTRLTVT.

The CDR3, as DNA: TGTGCCAGCGGGACTGGGGGGGCCTACGAGCAGTACTTC. Encoded protein: CASGTGGAYEQYF. The chain is built from TRBV11-2 and TRBJ2-7; TRBD2 agrees at 7 bases. Losses at the gene ends were 8 bases for V and 2 bases for J; bases not matched to a gene: 6. Germline-derived CDR1 and CDR2 are SGHAT and FQNNGV. The CDR3 is 13 amino acids. Full variable domain (missing parts from reference TRBV11-2 and TRBJ2-7): EAGVAQSPRYKIIEKRQSVAFWCNPISGHATLYWYQQILGQGPKLLIQFQNNGVVDDSQLPKDRFSAERLKGVDSTLKIQPAKLEDSAVYLCASGTGGAYEQYFGPGTRLTVT.

The V and J genes are TRBV10-2 and TRBJ1-4; possibly TRBD1 for D (6 bases). Germline V gives CDR1 WSHSY, CDR2 SAAADI. Trimming took off 6 bases at V and 5 bases at J, with 10 bases between the two ends. The CDR3 extends over 13 amino acids. CDR3 sequence reads: CASRARGNEKLFF. The CDR3 DNA follows: TGCGCCAGCAGGGCAAGGGGGAATGAAAAACTGTTTTTT.

The gene calls are TRBV28 and TRBJ1-2; maybe TRBD1 (5 bases). CDR1 is MDHEN and CDR2 is SYDVKM in the germline V gene. The CDR3 is made up of 13 amino acids. Deletions cut 6 bases from V and 7 bases from J, with 15 bases between. This CDR3 reads CASSLGDGLGYTF. CDR3 in DNA: TGTGCCAGCAGCCTAGGGGACGGGCTTGGCTACACCTTC.

This chain uses TRBV19 with TRBJ2-1; D gene ambiguous. V was cut by 7 bases and J by 0 bases, with 10 bases left in between. The germline gives CDR1 LNHDA, CDR2 SQIVND (reference sequence). There are 14 residues in the CDR3. The CDR3 DNA reads TGTGCCAGTATGGGCTCCTCCTCCTACAATGAGCAGTTCTTC. Encoded protein: CASMGSSSYNEQFF.

The rearrangement links TRBV3-1 (or the pseudogene TRBV3-2) to TRBJ1-4; D possibly corresponds to TRBD1 (6 bases). The V gene's germline CDR1 is LGHDT and CDR2 YNNKEL (reference sequence). V gave up 3 bases and J gave up 10 bases, with 21 bases separating them. This CDR3 region has 16 residues. In DNA form, the CDR3 reads TGTGCCAGCAGCCAGGCCCCGGCACAGGGATCGGGAAAACTGTTTTTT. Its translation is CASSQAPAQGSGKLFF.

This clone was picked up one time. The chain couples TRBV19 to TRBJ1-5; D is undetermined. Trimming stripped 3 bases from V and 2 bases from J, with 23 bases between. The CDR3 contains 19 residues. The germline V gene has CDR1 LNHDA and CDR2 SQIVND (reference sequence). The CDR3 nucleotides read TGTGCCAGTAGTATTCTACCCGACACCTCAAAGCCGCGCAATCAGCCCCAGCATTTT. Translated, it gives CASSILPDTSKPRNQPQHF.

This chain links TRBV28 with TRBJ1-4, with 7 bases identical to TRBD1. The CDR3 has 15 residues. The germline CDR1 and CDR2 sequences are MDHEN and SYDVKM. V lost 5 bases, J lost 8 bases, and 11 bases stayed unmatched. CDR3 in amino acids: CASSETGLFREKLFF. In DNA form, the CDR3 reads TGTGCCAGCAGTGAGACAGGGTTGTTTCGGGAAAAACTGTTTTTT.

This chain connects TRBV11-2 to TRBJ2-7; 7 bases match TRBD1. Losses at the gene ends were 5 bases for V and 2 bases for J; bases not matched to a gene: 6. CDR1 is SGHAT and CDR2 is FQNNGV in the germline V gene. CDR3 length: 14 amino acids. In DNA form, the CDR3 reads TGTGCCAGCAGCACCCAGACAGGGACCTACGAGCAGTACTTC. Translation: CASSTQTGTYEQYF.

The genes are TRBV29-1 and TRBJ2-5; D remains unclear. Trimming removed 3 bases at V and 2 bases at J, with 10 bases between. Germline CDR1 SQVTM, CDR2 ANQGSEA. This CDR3 comprises 13 residues. CDR3: CSVDVSGQETQYF. The DNA of the CDR3 is TGCAGCGTTGATGTCTCGGGTCAAGAGACCCAGTACTTC.

The rearrangement joins TRBV2 to TRBJ1-5; D is undetermined. Germline V CDR1 and CDR2: SNHLY, FYNNEI. This CDR3 has 14 residues. V lost 3 bases and J 6 bases, leaving 12 bases between the germline ends. The CDR3 DNA is TGTGCCAGCAGTGAGGTCAGTGGAGTTCAGCCCCAGCATTTT. This sequence encodes CASSEVSGVQPQHF.

The chain is built from TRBV11-2 and TRBJ2-7; D might be TRBD2 (6 bases). Germline V CDR1 and CDR2: SGHAT, FQNNGV. Deletions cut 0 bases from V and 3 bases from J, with 9 bases between. The CDR3 loop spans 14 amino acids. The CDR3 DNA sequence: TGTGCCAGCAGCTTAGATAACGGGAGCTACGAGCAGTACTTC. Translated, it gives CASSLDNGSYEQYF. The variable domain in full, with the rest retrieved from reference TRBV11-2 and TRBJ2-7, is EAGVAQSPRYKIIEKRQSVAFWCNPISGHATLYWYQQILGQGPKLLIQFQNNGVVDDSQLPKDRFSAERLKGVDSTLKIQPAKLEDSAVYLCASSLDNGSYEQYFGPGTRLTVT.

This chain uses TRBV7-9 with TRBJ1-4; D unresolved. The length of the CDR3 is 14 residues. Germline-derived CDR1 and CDR2 are SEHNR and FQNEAQ (reference sequence). V lost 6 bases, J lost 3 bases, and 11 bases lay in between. Here the CDR3 DNA reads TGTGCCAGCAGTATAAGGGCCTCTAATGAAAAACTGTTTTTT. Translating it yields CASSIRASNEKLFF.

The genes are TRBV25-1 and TRBJ2-1, with 10 bases aligning to TRBD2. Losses at the gene ends were 7 bases for V and 5 bases for J; bases not matched to a gene: 5. This CDR3 region has 14 residues. Germline loops: CDR1 MGHDK, CDR2 SYGVNS. CDR3 DNA sequence: TGTGCCAGCACGAGCGGGGGGGGACACAATGAGCAGTTCTTC. Translating it yields CASTSGGGHNEQFF.

The V gene is TRBV5-6, the J gene TRBJ2-7; 7 nucleotides align to TRBD1. Unmatched junction bases numbered 12, after V lost 3 bases and J lost 6 bases. Per germline, CDR1 SGHDT and CDR2 YYEEEE. This CDR3 comprises 15 residues. The CDR3 coding sequence is TGTGCCAGCAGCTACGAACCGGGACAGCGTTTCGAGCAGTACTTC. Its translation: CASSYEPGQRFEQYF. Supplemented by reference TRBV5-6 and TRBJ2-7, the full variable domain reads DAGVTQSPTHLIKTRGQQVTLRCSPKSGHDTVSWYQQALGQGPQFIFQYYEEEERQRGNFPDRFSGHQFPNYSSELNVNALLLGDSALYLCASSYEPGQRFEQYFGPGTRLTVT.

V gene TRBV5-6 combines with J gene TRBJ1-1; 7 bases line up with TRBD1. From germline, CDR1 is SGHDT and CDR2 YYEEEE. V was clipped by 0 bases and J by 6 bases; unmatched bases: 2. The length of the CDR3 is 13 residues. Here the CDR3 DNA reads TGTGCCAGCAGCTTGGCCGGACAGGCTGAAGCTTTCTTT. Encoded protein: CASSLAGQAEAFF.